These T cell receptor beta chains were read from a single sample in a study of blood T cell repertoires in COVID-19. Sequencing was performed with immunoSEQ multiplex PCR; in TCRdb, only in-frame clones are kept and a portion is missing. The sample has a few hundred thousand clones; under 85% are singletons. Source material: PBMCs or T cells enriched from blood (not recorded which). These receptors all stem from a woman aged 50 to 60 who had recovered from COVID-19. The CDR3 runs from the conserved cysteine through the conserved F or W. Each record gives: CDR3 protein, CDR3 DNA, V gene, CDR3 length, J gene, D gene. A D gene is named only where the DNA matches it firmly.

cdr3_aa: CASSLDTGDNSPLHF
cdr3_nt: TGTGCCAGCAGCTTAGATACAGGGGATAATTCACCCCTCCACTTT
v_call: TRBV7-2
cdr3_length: 15
j_call: TRBJ1-6
d_call: TRBD1

cdr3_aa: CASRTGTGLEAFF
cdr3_nt: TGTGCCAGCAGGACCGGGACAGGGCTTGAAGCTTTCTTT
v_call: TRBV27
cdr3_length: 13
j_call: TRBJ1-1
d_call: TRBD1

cdr3_aa: CASSQDRGEKLFF
cdr3_nt: TGCGCCAGCAGCCAAGATAGAGGTGAAAAACTGTTTTTT
v_call: TRBV4-3
cdr3_length: 13
j_call: TRBJ1-4
d_call: -

cdr3_aa: CASSLTGTGGEKLFF
cdr3_nt: TGTGCCAGCAGCCTTACCGGGACAGGGGGTGAAAAACTGTTTTTT
v_call: TRBV3-1/TRBV3-2
cdr3_length: 15
j_call: TRBJ1-4
d_call: TRBD1

cdr3_aa: CASSFETGHTLHF
cdr3_nt: TGTGCCAGCAGTTTTGAAACGGGACATACCCTCCACTTT
v_call: TRBV27
cdr3_length: 13
j_call: TRBJ1-6
d_call: -

cdr3_aa: CASSYGGGSSYNEQFF
cdr3_nt: TGTGCCAGCAGCTATGGGGGGGGAAGCTCCTACAATGAGCAGTTCTTC
v_call: TRBV11-3
cdr3_length: 16
j_call: TRBJ2-1
d_call: TRBD2

cdr3_aa: CASSRGQQNTGELFF
cdr3_nt: TGTGCCAGCAGCCGAGGACAGCAGAACACCGGGGAGCTGTTTTTT
v_call: TRBV5-4
cdr3_length: 15
j_call: TRBJ2-2
d_call: -

cdr3_aa: CASSSDMNTEAFF
cdr3_nt: TGTGCCAGCAGCTCTGACATGAACACTGAAGCTTTCTTT
v_call: TRBV7-6
cdr3_length: 13
j_call: TRBJ1-1
d_call: -

cdr3_aa: CASSLLYRDNYGYTF
cdr3_nt: TGTGCCAGCAGCTTGTTGTACAGGGACAACTATGGCTACACCTTC
v_call: TRBV5-5
cdr3_length: 15
j_call: TRBJ1-2
d_call: -

cdr3_aa: CASSWSTGSSYNEQFF
cdr3_nt: TGCGCCAGCAGCTGGTCGACAGGGAGTTCCTACAATGAGCAGTTCTTC
v_call: TRBV5-1
cdr3_length: 16
j_call: TRBJ2-1
d_call: TRBD1

cdr3_aa: CASSPRDSEQPQHF
cdr3_nt: TGTGCCAGCAGCCCCAGGGACAGTGAACAGCCCCAGCATTTT
v_call: TRBV4-2
cdr3_length: 14
j_call: TRBJ1-5
d_call: TRBD1

cdr3_aa: CSGWQGSNTEAFF
cdr3_nt: TGCAGCGGCTGGCAGGGGTCGAACACTGAAGCTTTCTTT
v_call: TRBV29-1
cdr3_length: 13
j_call: TRBJ1-1
d_call: -

cdr3_aa: CASSAAGGHTEAFF
cdr3_nt: TGTGCCAGCAGCGCGGCAGGGGGCCACACTGAAGCTTTCTTT
v_call: TRBV9
cdr3_length: 14
j_call: TRBJ1-1
d_call: TRBD1

cdr3_aa: CASSLGLGYTF
cdr3_nt: TGTGCCAGCAGTTTAGGTCTTGGCTACACCTTC
v_call: TRBV12-3/TRBV12-4
cdr3_length: 11
j_call: TRBJ1-2
d_call: -

cdr3_aa: CASSPGRGDEQYF
cdr3_nt: TGCGCCAGCAGCCCCGGAAGGGGCGACGAGCAGTACTTC
v_call: TRBV4-3
cdr3_length: 13
j_call: TRBJ2-7
d_call: -